Below, 19 T cell receptor beta chains from the same sample are listed, as sequenced in a study of OX40 agonist ivuxolimab in advanced cancers. The method was immunoSEQ multiplex PCR; TCRdb's version includes in-frame clones alone and lacks a portion of them. This table holds fewer than 65,000 clones, just over 90% found once. Sample: CD4+ or CD8+ T cells sorted from blood, taken in a trial of the OX40 agonist ivuxolimab. The receptors here all came from an adult with an advanced solid tumor such as melanoma, head and neck, liver or kidney cancer.

The chain employs TRBV6-5 and TRBJ2-1; 7 bases map to TRBD2. The V gene end was trimmed by 0 bases and the J gene end by 8 bases; junction bases not matched to a gene: 4. Germline CDR1 reads MNHEY; CDR2 reads SVGAGI. The CDR3 extends over 14 amino acids. CDR3 DNA: TGTGCCAGCAGTTACTCGAAGGGGAGGGATGAGCAGTTCTTC. It yields the protein CASSYSKGRDEQFF.

The rearrangement links TRBV10-1 to TRBJ1-1; D is undetermined. Germline CDR1 is WNHNN and CDR2 is SYGVQD (reference sequence). Between the trimmed V and J ends, which lost 0 bases and 1 base, there was a span of 9 bases. This CDR3 has 15 amino acids. The CDR3 DNA is TGCGCCAGCAGTGAGTCGATTTCGGGGAACACTGAAGCTTTCTTT. This codes for CASSESISGNTEAFF.

The CDR3 DNA reads as TGCGCCAGCAGCGTGGAATCATTGAGATTCACTGAAGCTTTCTTT. It translates to CASSVESLRFTEAFF. The J gene is TRBJ1-1, the V gene TRBV5-1, with no clear D. This CDR3 region has 15 residues. Trimming left V 4 bases short and J 4 bases short, with 17 bases between. CDR1 and CDR2 (germline): SGHRS, YFSETQ.

The chain couples TRBV19 to TRBJ1-1; TRBD1 aligns across 8 bases. The V segment lost 3 bases and the J segment 5 bases; nucleotides outside the gene matches: 5. Germline values: CDR1 LNHDA, CDR2 SQIVND (reference sequence). The CDR3 is 14 residues long. The CDR3 here is CASSIQGARTEAFF. CDR3 DNA sequence: TGTGCCAGTAGTATCCAGGGGGCGAGGACTGAAGCTTTCTTT.

This clone was detected only a few times. Given a far larger clone just one base away, this is likely a sequencing read error. The V gene is TRBV7-3, the J gene TRBJ2-1, with no clear D. Looked up from germline, CDR1 is SGHTA and CDR2 is FQGTGA. This CDR3 spans 11 amino acids. V was cut by 2 bases and J by 6 bases, with 2 bases left in between. CDR3 DNA sequence: TGTGCCAGCAGCTTAGCCAATGAGCAGTTCTTC. Encoded protein: CASSLANEQFF.

The chain couples TRBV28 to TRBJ1-2; a possible D gene is TRBD1 (6 bases). This CDR3 has 14 residues. Between the trimmed V and J ends, which lost 2 bases and 2 bases, there was a span of 9 bases. Germline loops: CDR1 MDHEN, CDR2 SYDVKM. The CDR3 DNA reads TGTGCCAGCAGTTTAGCAGGGGCCAACTATGGCTACACCTTC. Translating it yields CASSLAGANYGYTF.

CDR3 DNA sequence: TGTGCCAGCAGTTTCGTCCGGGACAGGGCCCTAGGCTACACCTTC. Residues: CASSFVRDRALGYTF. V and J are TRBV27 and TRBJ1-2, with 9 bases fitting TRBD1. Germline CDR1 and CDR2: MNHEY and SMNVEV (reference sequence). V was pared by 3 bases and J by 8 bases, with 10 bases of the junction left unmatched. CDR3 length equals 15 residues.

The chain combines TRBV27 with TRBJ2-1, with D possibly matching TRBD1 (5 bases). This CDR3 has 14 amino acids. Trimming took off 3 bases at V and 3 bases at J, with 9 bases between the two ends. Germline CDR1 is MNHEY and CDR2 is SMNVEV (reference sequence). CDR3 nucleotides: TGTGCCAGCAGTTTCGCAGGGATCTACAATGAGCAGTTCTTC. Translating it yields CASSFAGIYNEQFF.

This clone was observed a single time. This chain connects TRBV28 to TRBJ1-4; unclear D gene. The CDR3 has 12 amino acids. V dropped 6 bases and J dropped 7 bases, with 9 bases sitting between them. Germline CDR1 is MDHEN and CDR2 is SYDVKM. The CDR3 sequence is CASSRLGEKLFF. The CDR3 region has the DNA TGTGCCAGCAGCCGTCTGGGTGAAAAACTGTTTTTT.

The rearrangement uses TRBV29-1 and TRBJ1-2, with D possibly matching TRBD1 (6 bases). V was shortened by 0 bases and J by 6 bases, with 20 bases between the two germline ends. There are 16 residues in the CDR3. Germline loops: CDR1 SQVTM, CDR2 ANQGSEA. The CDR3: CSVEEEMRRGLDGYTF. CDR3 nucleotides: TGCAGCGTTGAAGAAGAGATGAGAAGGGGGTTGGATGGCTACACCTTC. Full variable domain (missing parts from reference TRBV29-1 and TRBJ1-2): SAVISQKPSRDICQRGTSLTIQCQVDSQVTMMFWYRQQPGQSLTLIATANQGSEATYESGFVIDKFPISRPNLTFSTLTVSNMSPEDSSIYLCSVEEEMRRGLDGYTFGSGTRLTVV.

This clone is a singleton in its sample. This chain joins TRBV7-8 and TRBJ2-1; 12 bases are shared with TRBD2. Germline CDR1 and CDR2: SGHVS and FQNEAQ. The trim removed 7 bases at V and 9 bases at J, leaving 1 base unmatched. The CDR3 has 12 residues. CDR3 bases: TGTGCCAGCATGACTAGCGGGGGTGAGCAGTTCTTC. This gives the protein CASMTSGGEQFF.

The chain has TRBV19 and TRBJ2-7, with 11 bases that match TRBD1. CDR1 is LNHDA and CDR2 is SQIVND in the germline V gene (reference sequence). V dropped 6 bases and J dropped 2; count of bases not matched to a gene: 6. CDR3 size: 15 residues. CDR3 coding DNA: TGTGCCAGTAGCGTAGGGACAGGGGGAACCTACGAGCAGTACTTC. Protein sequence: CASSVGTGGTYEQYF.

This rearrangement joins TRBV5-1 to TRBJ1-2; D not certain. CDR1 and CDR2 (germline): SGHRS, YFSETQ. CDR3 length: 14 amino acids. The germline V and J ends were trimmed by 0 bases and 8 bases, with 14 bases remaining between them. The CDR3 DNA reads TGCGCCAGCAGCTTGGCTGCGGGTCCAGAGGGCTACACCTTC. This sequence encodes CASSLAAGPEGYTF.

V and J are TRBV27 and TRBJ2-7; 8 nucleotides align to TRBD1. CDR3 length equals 13 residues. V trimming: 5 bases; J trimming: 4 bases; junction bases outside the gene matches: 4. CDR1 MNHEY and CDR2 SMNVEV come from the germline V gene (reference sequence). This CDR3 is CASSPRGLYEQYF. The CDR3 DNA sequence: TGTGCCAGCAGTCCCAGGGGGCTATACGAGCAGTACTTC.

In its sample, this clone was seen once. The CDR3 is CASSQVERGGTDTQYF. DNA for the CDR3: TGCGCCAGCAGCCAAGTCGAACGGGGTGGAACAGATACGCAGTATTTT. The chain links TRBV4-1 to TRBJ2-3; a possible D gene is TRBD2 (5 bases). Trimming took off 1 base at V and 3 bases at J, with 14 bases between the two ends. The CDR3 runs 16 residues. CDR1 MGHRA and CDR2 YSYEKL come from the germline V gene.

The chain links TRBV5-6 to TRBJ2-5; D remains ambiguous. CDR1 and CDR2 from the germline V gene are SGHDT and YYEEEE. Trimming shortened V by 4 bases and J by 0 bases, and 13 bases separated the two germline ends. The CDR3 has 15 amino acids. CDR3 coding DNA: TGTGCCAGCAGCCGAAGGACCAAGTACCAAGAGACCCAGTACTTC. Encoded protein: CASSRRTKYQETQYF.

This clone was detected once. The chain is built from TRBV4-1 and TRBJ2-7; D is possibly TRBD1 (5 bases). This CDR3 is 13 amino acids long. Trimming took off 3 bases at V and 2 bases at J, with 8 bases between the two ends. Germline V CDR1 and CDR2: MGHRA, YSYEKL. CDR3 in amino acids: CASSQGRAYEQYF. CDR3 sequence (DNA): TGCGCCAGCAGCCAGGGCAGGGCCTACGAGCAGTACTTC.

This clone was detected once. The chain employs TRBV27 and TRBJ2-2; perhaps TRBD1 as D (6 bases). The CDR3 is 16 residues long. V lost 3 bases and J lost 1, with 12 bases in between. Germline V gives CDR1 MNHEY, CDR2 SMNVEV (reference sequence). CDR3 nucleotides: TGTGCCAGCAGTTTCCTCGACAGGAAGAACACCGGGGAGCTGTTTTTT. It translates to CASSFLDRKNTGELFF.

The rearrangement joins TRBV19 to TRBJ2-1; 10 nucleotides match TRBD2. With V trimmed by 5 bases and J by 8 bases, 15 bases remained unmatched. CDR1 and CDR2 from the germline V gene are LNHDA and SQIVND (reference sequence). The CDR3 extends over 17 amino acids. DNA of the CDR3: TGTGCCAGTAGTGCCCGACTAGCGGGTTTCTTGGTGGATGAGCAGTTCTTC. It encodes CASSARLAGFLVDEQFF. Supplemented by reference TRBV19 and TRBJ2-1, the full variable domain reads DGGITQSPKYLFRKEGQNVTLSCEQNLNHDAMYWYRQDPGQGLRLIYYSQIVNDFQKGDIAEGYSVSREKKESFPLTVTSAQKNPTAFYLCASSARLAGFLVDEQFFGPGTRLTVL.